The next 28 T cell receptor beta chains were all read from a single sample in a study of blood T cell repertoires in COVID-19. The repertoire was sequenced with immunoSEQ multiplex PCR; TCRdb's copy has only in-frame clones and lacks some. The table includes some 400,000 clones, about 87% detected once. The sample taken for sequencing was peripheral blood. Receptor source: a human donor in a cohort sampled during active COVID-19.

The CDR3 here is CASGLWMWKGGRDTDTQYF. The CDR3 DNA follows: TGTGCTAGTGGTTTGTGGATGTGGAAGGGGGGGCGTGACACAGATACGCAGTATTTT. The V and J genes are TRBV12-5 and TRBJ2-3; perhaps TRBD2 as D (7 bases). Germline lookup yields CDR1 LGHNT and CDR2 FRNRAP. The germline V and J ends were trimmed by 2 bases and 2 bases, with 23 bases remaining between them. CDR3 length equals 19 residues.

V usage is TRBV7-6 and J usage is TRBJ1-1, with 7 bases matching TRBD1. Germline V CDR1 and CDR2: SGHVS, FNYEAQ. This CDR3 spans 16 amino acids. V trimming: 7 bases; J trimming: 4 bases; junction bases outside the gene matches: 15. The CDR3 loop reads CASNPGGRGTITEAFF. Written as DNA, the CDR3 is TGTGCCAGCAACCCAGGGGGACGGGGAACAATCACTGAAGCTTTCTTT.

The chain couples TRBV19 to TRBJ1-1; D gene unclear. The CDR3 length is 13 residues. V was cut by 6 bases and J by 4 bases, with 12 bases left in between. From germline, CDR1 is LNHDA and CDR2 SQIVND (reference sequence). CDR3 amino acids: CASREGGSTEAFF. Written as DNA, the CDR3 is TGTGCCAGTAGAGAAGGCGGGAGCACTGAAGCTTTCTTT.

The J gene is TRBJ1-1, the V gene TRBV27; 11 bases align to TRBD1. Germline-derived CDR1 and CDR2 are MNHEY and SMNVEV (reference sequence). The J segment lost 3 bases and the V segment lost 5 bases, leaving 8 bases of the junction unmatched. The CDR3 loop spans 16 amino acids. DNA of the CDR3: TGTGCCAGCAGTGCGGACAGGGGGCGGGCGGACACTGAAGCTTTCTTT. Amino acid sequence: CASSADRGRADTEAFF.

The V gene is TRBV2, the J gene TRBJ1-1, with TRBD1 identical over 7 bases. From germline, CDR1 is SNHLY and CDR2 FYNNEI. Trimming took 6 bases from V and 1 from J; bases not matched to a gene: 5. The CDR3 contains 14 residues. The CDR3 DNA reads TGTGCCAGCAGAGGGAGACAGGGGAACACTGAAGCTTTCTTT. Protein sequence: CASRGRQGNTEAFF.

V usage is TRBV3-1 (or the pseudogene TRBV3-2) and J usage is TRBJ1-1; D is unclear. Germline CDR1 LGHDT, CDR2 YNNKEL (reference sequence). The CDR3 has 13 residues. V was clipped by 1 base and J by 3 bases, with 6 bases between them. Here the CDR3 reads CASSQGRYTEAFF. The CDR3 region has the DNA TGTGCCAGCAGCCAAGGCAGATACACTGAAGCTTTCTTT.

The CDR3 protein is CASSQERRAAGASYEQYF. DNA of the CDR3: TGCGCCAGCAGCCAAGAAAGGAGGGCAGCGGGGGCCTCCTACGAGCAGTACTTC. This sequence joins TRBV4-1 and TRBJ2-7; 8 bases line up with TRBD2. The CDR3 runs to 18 residues. Germline V gives CDR1 MGHRA, CDR2 YSYEKL. J was trimmed by 0 bases and V by 0 bases; bases with no gene match: 10.

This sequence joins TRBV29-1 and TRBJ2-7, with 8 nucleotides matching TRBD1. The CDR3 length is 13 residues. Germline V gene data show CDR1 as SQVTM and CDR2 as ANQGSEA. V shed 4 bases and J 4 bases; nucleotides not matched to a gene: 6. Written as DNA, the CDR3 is TGCAGCGTTGCCAGGGGGCGGGCGTACGAGCAGTACTTC. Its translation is CSVARGRAYEQYF.

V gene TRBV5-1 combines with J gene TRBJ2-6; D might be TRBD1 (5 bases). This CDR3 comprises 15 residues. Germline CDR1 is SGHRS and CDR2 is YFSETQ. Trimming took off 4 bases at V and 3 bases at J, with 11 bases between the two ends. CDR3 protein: CASSPGRGGANVLTF. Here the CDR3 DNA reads TGCGCCAGCAGCCCAGGGCGCGGTGGGGCCAACGTCCTGACTTTC. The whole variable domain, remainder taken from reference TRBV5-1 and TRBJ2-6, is KAGVTQTPRYLIKTRGQQVTLSCSPISGHRSVSWYQQTPGQGLQFLFEYFSETQRNKGNFPGRFSGRQFSNSRSEMNVSTLELGDSALYLCASSPGRGGANVLTFGAGSRLTVL.

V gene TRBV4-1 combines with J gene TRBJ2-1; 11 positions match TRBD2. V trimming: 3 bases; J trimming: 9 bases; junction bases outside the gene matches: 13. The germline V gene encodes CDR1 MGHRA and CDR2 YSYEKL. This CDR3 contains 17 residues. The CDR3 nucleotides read TGCGCCAGCAGCCACACACTAGCGGGGGAAGGGTCGGGTGAGCAGTTCTTC. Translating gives CASSHTLAGEGSGEQFF.

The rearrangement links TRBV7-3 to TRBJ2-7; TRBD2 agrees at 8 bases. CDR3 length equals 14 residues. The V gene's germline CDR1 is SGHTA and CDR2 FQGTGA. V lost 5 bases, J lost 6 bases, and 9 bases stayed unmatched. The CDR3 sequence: CASSPTGTSGEQYF. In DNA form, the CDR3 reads TGTGCCAGCAGCCCAACCGGGACTAGTGGCGAGCAGTACTTC.

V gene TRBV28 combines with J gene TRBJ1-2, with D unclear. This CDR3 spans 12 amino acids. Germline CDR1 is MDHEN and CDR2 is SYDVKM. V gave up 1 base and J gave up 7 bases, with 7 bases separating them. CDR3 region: CASSLSRVGYTF. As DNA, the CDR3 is TGTGCCAGCAGTTTATCGAGGGTTGGCTACACCTTC.

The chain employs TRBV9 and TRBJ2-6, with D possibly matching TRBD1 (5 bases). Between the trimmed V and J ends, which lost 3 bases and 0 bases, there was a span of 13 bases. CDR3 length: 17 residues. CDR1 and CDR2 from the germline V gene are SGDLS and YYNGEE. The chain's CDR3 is CASSETVYASGANVLTF. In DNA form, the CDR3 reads TGTGCCAGCAGCGAGACAGTATACGCCTCTGGGGCCAACGTCCTGACTTTC.

The CDR3 DNA is TGTGCCAGCCGAACTGCTAGCGGGAGCGAGGGGACAGATACGCAGTATTTT. Its protein product is CASRTASGSEGTDTQYF. V usage is TRBV5-4 and J usage is TRBJ2-3; 10 bases match TRBD2. Germline values: CDR1 SGHNT, CDR2 YYREEE (reference sequence). V gave up 7 bases and J gave up 3 bases; unmatched junction bases: 14. The CDR3 loop spans 17 amino acids.

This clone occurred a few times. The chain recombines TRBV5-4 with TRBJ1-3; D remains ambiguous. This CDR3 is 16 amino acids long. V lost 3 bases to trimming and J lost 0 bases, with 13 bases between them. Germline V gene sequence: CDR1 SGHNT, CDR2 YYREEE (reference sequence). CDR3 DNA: TGTGCCAGCAGCTCGCCGGGAGCCAGCTCTGGAAACACCATATATTTT. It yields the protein CASSSPGASSGNTIYF.

In DNA form, the CDR3 reads TGTGCCAGCAGACCTGGGGGCACGAACACTGAAGCTTTCTTT. Residues: CASRPGGTNTEAFF. The V gene is TRBV6-2 or TRBV6-3, the J gene TRBJ1-1; weak D call: TRBD1 (6 bases). Trimming pared 6 bases from V and 1 base from J, leaving 12 bases between. The CDR3 is made up of 14 amino acids. Germline assignment: CDR1 MNHEY and CDR2 SVGEGT.

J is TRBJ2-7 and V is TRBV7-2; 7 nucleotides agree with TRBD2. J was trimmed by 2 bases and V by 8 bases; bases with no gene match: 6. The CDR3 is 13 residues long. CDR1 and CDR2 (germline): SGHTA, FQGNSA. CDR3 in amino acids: CASGRAGTYEQYF. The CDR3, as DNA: TGTGCCAGCGGGAGGGCAGGGACCTACGAGCAGTACTTC.

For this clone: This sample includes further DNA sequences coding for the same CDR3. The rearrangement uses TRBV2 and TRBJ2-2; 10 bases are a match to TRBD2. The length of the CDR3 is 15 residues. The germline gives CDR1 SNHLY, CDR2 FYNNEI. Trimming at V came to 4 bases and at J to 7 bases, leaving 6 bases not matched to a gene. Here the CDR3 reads CASSVLAGRDGELFF. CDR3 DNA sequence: TGTGCCAGCAGTGTACTAGCGGGGAGGGACGGGGAGCTGTTTTTT.

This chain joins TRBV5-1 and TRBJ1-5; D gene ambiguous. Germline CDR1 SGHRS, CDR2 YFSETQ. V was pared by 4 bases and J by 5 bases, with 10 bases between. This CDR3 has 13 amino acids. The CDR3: CASSEGVDQPQHF. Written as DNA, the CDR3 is TGCGCCAGCAGCGAGGGCGTGGATCAGCCCCAGCATTTT.

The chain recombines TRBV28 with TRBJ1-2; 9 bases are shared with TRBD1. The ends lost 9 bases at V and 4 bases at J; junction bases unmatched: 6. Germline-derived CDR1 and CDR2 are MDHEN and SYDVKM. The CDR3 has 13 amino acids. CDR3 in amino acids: CASSTGGGYGYTF. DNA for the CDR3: TGTGCCAGTTCCACAGGGGGCGGCTATGGCTACACCTTC.

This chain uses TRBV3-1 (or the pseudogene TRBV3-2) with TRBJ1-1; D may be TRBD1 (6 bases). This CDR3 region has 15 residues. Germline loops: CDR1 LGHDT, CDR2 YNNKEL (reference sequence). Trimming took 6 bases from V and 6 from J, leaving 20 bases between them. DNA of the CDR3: TGTGCCAGCAGTCCAAGTGGGCAGGGGTGGGCTGAAGCTTTCTTT. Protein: CASSPSGQGWAEAFF.

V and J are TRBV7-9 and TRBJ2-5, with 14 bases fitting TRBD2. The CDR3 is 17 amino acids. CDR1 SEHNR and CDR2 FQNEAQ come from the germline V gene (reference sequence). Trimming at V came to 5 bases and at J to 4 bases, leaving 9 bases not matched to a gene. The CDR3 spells CASSPQGGLAGGETQYF. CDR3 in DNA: TGTGCCAGCAGCCCCCAGGGTGGACTAGCGGGGGGAGAGACCCAGTACTTC.

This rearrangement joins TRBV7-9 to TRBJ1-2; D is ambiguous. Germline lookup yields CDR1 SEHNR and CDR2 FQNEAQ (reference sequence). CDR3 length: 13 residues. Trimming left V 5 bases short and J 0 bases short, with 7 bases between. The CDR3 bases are TGTGCCAGCAGCCCGACATCTAACTATGGCTACACCTTC. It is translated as CASSPTSNYGYTF.

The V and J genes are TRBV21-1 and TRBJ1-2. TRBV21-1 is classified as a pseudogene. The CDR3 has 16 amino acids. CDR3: CASPRRRRGEANGYTF. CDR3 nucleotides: TGTGCCAGCCCTCGAAGGAGAAGAGGGGAGGCCAATGGCTACACCTTC.

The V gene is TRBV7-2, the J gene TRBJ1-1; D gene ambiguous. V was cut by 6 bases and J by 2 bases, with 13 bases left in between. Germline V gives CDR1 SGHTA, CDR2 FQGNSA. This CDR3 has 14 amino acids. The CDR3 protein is CASSPGIFNTEAFF. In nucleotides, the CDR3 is TGTGCCAGCAGTCCCGGGATATTTAACACTGAAGCTTTCTTT.

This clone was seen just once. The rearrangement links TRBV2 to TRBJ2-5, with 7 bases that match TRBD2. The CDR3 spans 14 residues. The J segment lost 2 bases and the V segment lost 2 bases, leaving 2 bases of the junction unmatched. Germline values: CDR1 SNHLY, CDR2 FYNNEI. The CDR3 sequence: CASSELAEQETQYF. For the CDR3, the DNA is TGTGCCAGCAGTGAACTAGCGGAACAAGAGACCCAGTACTTC.

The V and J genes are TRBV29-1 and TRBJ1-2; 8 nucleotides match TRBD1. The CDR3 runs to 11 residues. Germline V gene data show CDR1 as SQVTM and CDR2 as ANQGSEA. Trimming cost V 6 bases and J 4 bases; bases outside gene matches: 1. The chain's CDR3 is CSVDRGYGYTF. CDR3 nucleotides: TGCAGCGTCGACAGGGGCTATGGCTACACCTTC. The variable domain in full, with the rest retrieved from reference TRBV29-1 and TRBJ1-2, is SAVISQKPSRDICQRGTSLTIQCQVDSQVTMMFWYRQQPGQSLTLIATANQGSEATYESGFVIDKFPISRPNLTFSTLTVSNMSPEDSSIYLCSVDRGYGYTFGSGTRLTVV.

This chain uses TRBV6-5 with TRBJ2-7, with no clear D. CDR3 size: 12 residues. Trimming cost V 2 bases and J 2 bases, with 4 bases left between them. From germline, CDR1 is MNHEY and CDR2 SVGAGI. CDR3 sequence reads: CASSYLPYEQYF. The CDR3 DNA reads TGTGCCAGCAGTTACCTCCCCTACGAGCAGTACTTC.